A selection of T cell receptor beta chains follows, all from one sample in a study of regulatory T cells in long-lasting Graves disease. TCRdb fed the multiplex PCR reads into MiXCR, producing one record per CDR3 protein. The data contain about 530,000 distinct CDR3 sequences, 15% to 20% of them singletons. The data also belong to a second study, concerning T cells in Graves' hyperthyroidism and ophthalmopathy.

The sequencing used peripheral blood mononuclear cells (PBMCs), collected at new diagnosis, from a patient treated with antithyroid drugs. Source of these receptors: a woman aged 35 to 59 with Graves disease. Each CDR3 is given with its conserved first and last residue. The D gene is left open where the match is weak. A clone size is listed for some rows: how often the clone was seen (once, few, many), or a class if it is expanded.

CDR3nt | CDR3aa | v_gene | abundance | j_gene | d_gene
TGTGCCAGCAAGGTCCCAGCTGGGGCCAACGTCCTGACTTTC | CASKVPAGANVLTF | TRBV6-1 | few | TRBJ2-6 | -
TGCAGTGCTAGGCCAGGAGATTATGATTATGGCTACACCTTC | CSARPGDYDYGYTF | TRBV20-1 | few | TRBJ1-2 | -
TGTGCCAGCAGCCGCGGGACAGGGTTTGAAAAACTGTTTTTT | CASSRGTGFEKLFF | TRBV11-2 | - | TRBJ1-4 | TRBD1
TGTGCCAGCAGCCCGGGGGTCCGGGGCTACACCTTC | CASSPGVRGYTF | TRBV28 | many | TRBJ1-2 | -
TGTGCCAGCAGGAGAGACTACACAGATACGCAGTATTTT | CASRRDYTDTQYF | TRBV2 | many | TRBJ2-3 | -
TGCGCCAGCAGCTTGGCTCGTAACACAGATACGCAGTATTTT | CASSLARNTDTQYF | TRBV5-1 | few | TRBJ2-3 | -
TGTGCCAGCAATTTCGGGGGTTCCTACAATGAGCAGTTCTTC | CASNFGGSYNEQFF | TRBV12-3/TRBV12-4 | - | TRBJ2-1 | -
TGTGCCAGCAGCCCTTTAGGACGGAACTATGGCTACACCTTC | CASSPLGRNYGYTF | TRBV2 | many | TRBJ1-2 | -
TGTGCCAGCAGTTCATCCTGGCCGGCGAACACTGGAGCTTTCTTT | CASSSSWPANTGAFF | TRBV12-3/TRBV12-4 | few | TRBJ1-1 | -
TGTGCCAGCAGCCCCCCTCCAGGCCGCGGGGGGGCCTCAGATACGCAGTATTTT | CASSPPPGRGGASDTQYF | TRBV7-9 | many | TRBJ2-3 | TRBD2
TGTGCCAGCAGTTTTGGCCCAAACGAGCAGTACTTC | CASSFGPNEQYF | TRBV3-1 | - | TRBJ2-7 | -
TGTGCCACCAGTGATCCGGTGAACACTGAAGCTTTCTTT | CATSDPVNTEAFF | TRBV24-1 | few | TRBJ1-1 | -
TGTGCCAGCAGGACGGGAGTTGAAGCTTTCTTT | CASRTGVEAFF | TRBV6-1 | many | TRBJ1-1 | -
TGCGCCAGCAGCCAAGAGTCCCGCGGGGTCTACAATGAGCAGTTCTTC | CASSQESRGVYNEQFF | TRBV4-1 | few | TRBJ2-1 | -
TGTGCCAGCAGCCCCCTTTCGAGAAAGAACACTAAAGAAGCTTTCTTT | CASSPLSRKNTKEAFF | TRBV27 | - | TRBJ1-1 | -
TGTGCCAGCAGCGAGGGACGACCCAACACTGAAGCTTTCTTT | CASSEGRPNTEAFF | TRBV5-4 | - | TRBJ1-1 | -
TGTGCCAGCCGTACCGGGACACCAACCTTGAACACTGAAGCTTTCTTT | CASRTGTPTLNTEAFF | TRBV28 | few | TRBJ1-1 | -
TGTGCCATCAGTGAGTCGACGGGGAGCACCTACAATGAGCAGTTCTTC | CAISESTGSTYNEQFF | TRBV10-3 | few | TRBJ2-1 | -
TGCGCCAGCAGCCAAGATTCCGGACACCGAAGCTATGGCTACACCTTC | CASSQDSGHRSYGYTF | TRBV4-1 | many | TRBJ1-2 | -
TGTGCCAGCAGCCCATGGTCGATGCCAGGCGAGCAGTACTTC | CASSPWSMPGEQYF | TRBV7-2 | many | TRBJ2-7 | -
TGTGCCAGCAGTTTCGGCGGTTTGGGGCCCCAGCATTTT | CASSFGGLGPQHF | TRBV12-3/TRBV12-4 | few | TRBJ1-5 | -
TGTGCCAGCACATACAGGGTAGTGTACTATGGCTACACCTTC | CASTYRVVYYGYTF | TRBV2 | many | TRBJ1-2 | -
TGTGCCAGCAGAAGACAGGGGTCGAACACTGAAGCTTTCTTT | CASRRQGSNTEAFF | TRBV2 | many | TRBJ1-1 | TRBD1
TGTGCCAGTAGCATGACAGGTTCGGAAGGCTACACCTTC | CASSMTGSEGYTF | TRBV19 | - | TRBJ1-2 | -